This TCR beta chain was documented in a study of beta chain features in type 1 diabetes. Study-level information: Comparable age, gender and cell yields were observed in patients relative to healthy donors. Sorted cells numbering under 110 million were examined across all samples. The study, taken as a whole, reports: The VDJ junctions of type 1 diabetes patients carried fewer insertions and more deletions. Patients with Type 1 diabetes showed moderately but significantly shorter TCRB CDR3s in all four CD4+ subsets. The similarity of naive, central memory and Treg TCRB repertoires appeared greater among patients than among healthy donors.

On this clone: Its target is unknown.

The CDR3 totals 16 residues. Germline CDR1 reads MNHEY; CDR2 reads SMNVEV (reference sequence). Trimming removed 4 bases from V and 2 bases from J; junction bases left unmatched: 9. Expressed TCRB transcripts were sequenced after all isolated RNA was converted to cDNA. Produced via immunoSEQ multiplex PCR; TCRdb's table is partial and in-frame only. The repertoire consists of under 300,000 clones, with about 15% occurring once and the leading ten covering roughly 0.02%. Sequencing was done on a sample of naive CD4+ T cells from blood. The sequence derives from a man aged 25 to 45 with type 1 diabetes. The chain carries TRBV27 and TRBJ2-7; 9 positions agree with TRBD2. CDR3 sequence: CASSSTSGPSTYEQYF. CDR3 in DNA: TGTGCCAGCAGTTCGACTAGCGGACCTTCCACCTACGAGCAGTACTTC.